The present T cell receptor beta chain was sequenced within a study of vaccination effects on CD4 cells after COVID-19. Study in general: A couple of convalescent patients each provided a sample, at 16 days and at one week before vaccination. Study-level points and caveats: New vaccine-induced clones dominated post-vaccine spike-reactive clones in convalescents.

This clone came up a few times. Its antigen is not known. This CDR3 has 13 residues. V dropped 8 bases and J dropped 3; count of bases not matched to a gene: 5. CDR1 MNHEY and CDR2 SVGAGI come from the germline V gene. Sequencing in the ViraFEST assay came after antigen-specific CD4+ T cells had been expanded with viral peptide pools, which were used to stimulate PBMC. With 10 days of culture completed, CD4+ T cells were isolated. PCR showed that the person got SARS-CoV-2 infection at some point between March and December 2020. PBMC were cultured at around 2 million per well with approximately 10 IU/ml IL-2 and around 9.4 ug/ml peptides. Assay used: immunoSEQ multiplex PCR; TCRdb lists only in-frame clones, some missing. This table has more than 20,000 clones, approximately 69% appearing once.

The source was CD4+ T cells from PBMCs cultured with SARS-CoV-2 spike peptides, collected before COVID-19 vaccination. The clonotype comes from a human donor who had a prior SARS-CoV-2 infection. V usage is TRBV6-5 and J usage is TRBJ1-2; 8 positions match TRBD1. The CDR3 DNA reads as TGTGCCAGCCGCTCGACAGGGGACTATGGCTACACCTTC. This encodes CASRSTGDYGYTF.